This T cell receptor (beta chain) was observed in a study of cytomegalovirus exposure and HLA in healthy donors. As to this clone: What it recognizes is unknown.

Study-wide points: Further analysis was carried out later, and it showed several of the most significant clusters appearing linked to common viral pathogens.

The PCR made use of 60 Vbeta and 13 Jbeta primers. The protocol was immunoSEQ multiplex PCR, while the TCRdb copy is restricted to in-frame clones and leaves out a portion. The repertoire holds about 92,000 clones, with approximately 71% as singletons. Germline CDR1 and CDR2: SNHLY and FYNNEI. The CDR3 length is 15 residues. V was trimmed by 3 bases and J by 0 bases, leaving 11 bases between them. Sequenced sample: PBMCs. This TCR was recovered from a young woman in good health and CMV-seropositive. The rearrangement uses TRBV2 and TRBJ2-5, with TRBD2 as a possible D gene (5 bases). CDR3 coding DNA: TGTGCCAGCAGTGAGGAGGTTACAGACCAAGAGACCCAGTACTTC. Translation: CASSEEVTDQETQYF. Full variable domain (outside the CDR3, taken from reference TRBV2 and TRBJ2-5): EPEVTQTPSHQVTQMGQEVILRCVPISNHLYFYWYRQILGQKVEFLVSFYNNEISEKSEIFDDQFSVERPDGSNFTLKIRSTKLEDSAMYFCASSEEVTDQETQYFGPGTRLLVL.